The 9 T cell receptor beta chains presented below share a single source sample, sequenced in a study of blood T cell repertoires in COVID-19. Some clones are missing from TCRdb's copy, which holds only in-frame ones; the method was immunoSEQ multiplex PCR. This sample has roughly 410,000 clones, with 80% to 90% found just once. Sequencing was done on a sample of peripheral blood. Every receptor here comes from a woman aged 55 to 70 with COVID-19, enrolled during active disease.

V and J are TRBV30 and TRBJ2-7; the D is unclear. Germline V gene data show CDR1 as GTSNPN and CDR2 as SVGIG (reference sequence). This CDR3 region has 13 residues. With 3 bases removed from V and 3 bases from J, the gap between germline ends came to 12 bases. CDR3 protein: CAWSRRGLYEQYF. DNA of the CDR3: TGTGCCTGGAGCCGTCGCGGTCTCTACGAGCAGTACTTC.

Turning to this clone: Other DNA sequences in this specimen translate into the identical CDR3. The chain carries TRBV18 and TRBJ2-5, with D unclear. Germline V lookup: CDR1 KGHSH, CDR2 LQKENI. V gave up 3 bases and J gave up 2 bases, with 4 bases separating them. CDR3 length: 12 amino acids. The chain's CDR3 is CASSPIQETQYF. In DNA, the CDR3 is TGTGCCAGCTCACCTATACAAGAGACCCAGTACTTC.

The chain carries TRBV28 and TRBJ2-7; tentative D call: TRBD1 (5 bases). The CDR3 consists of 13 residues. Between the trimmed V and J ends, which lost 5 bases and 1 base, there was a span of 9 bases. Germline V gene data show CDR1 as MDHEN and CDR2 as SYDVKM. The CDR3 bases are TGTGCCAGCAGTCCAGGACAATCCTACGAGCAGTACTTC. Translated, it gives CASSPGQSYEQYF. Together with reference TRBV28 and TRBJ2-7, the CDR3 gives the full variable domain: DVKVTQSSRYLVKRTGEKVFLECVQDMDHENMFWYRQDPGLGLRLIYFSYDVKMKEKGDIPEGYSVSREKKERFSLILESASTNQTSMYLCASSPGQSYEQYFGPGTRLTVT.

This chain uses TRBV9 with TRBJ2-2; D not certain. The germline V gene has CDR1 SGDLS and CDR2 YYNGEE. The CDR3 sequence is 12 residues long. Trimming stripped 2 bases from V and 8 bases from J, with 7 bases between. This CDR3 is CASSVSLGELFF. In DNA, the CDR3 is TGTGCCAGCAGCGTCAGTTTGGGGGAGCTGTTTTTT. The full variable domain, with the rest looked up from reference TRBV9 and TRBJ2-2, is DSGVTQTPKHLITATGQRVTLRCSPRSGDLSVYWYQQSLDQGLQFLIQYYNGEERAKGNILERFSAQQFPDLHSELNLSSLELGDSALYFCASSVSLGELFFGEGSRLTVL.

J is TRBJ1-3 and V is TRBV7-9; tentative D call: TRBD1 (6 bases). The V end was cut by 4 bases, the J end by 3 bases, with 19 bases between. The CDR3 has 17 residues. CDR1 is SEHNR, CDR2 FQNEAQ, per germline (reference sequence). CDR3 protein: CASSWGSGGGHGNTIYF. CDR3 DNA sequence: TGTGCCAGCAGCTGGGGGTCCGGCGGGGGGCATGGAAACACCATATATTTT.

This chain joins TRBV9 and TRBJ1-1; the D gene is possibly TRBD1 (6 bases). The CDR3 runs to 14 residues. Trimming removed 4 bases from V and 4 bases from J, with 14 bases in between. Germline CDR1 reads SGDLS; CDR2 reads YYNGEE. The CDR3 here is CASSPKMGATEAFF. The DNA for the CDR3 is TGTGCCAGCAGCCCAAAGATGGGGGCCACTGAAGCTTTCTTT.

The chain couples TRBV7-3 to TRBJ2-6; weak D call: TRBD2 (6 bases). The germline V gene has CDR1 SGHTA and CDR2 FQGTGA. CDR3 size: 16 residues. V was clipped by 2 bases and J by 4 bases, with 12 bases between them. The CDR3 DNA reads TGTGCCAGCAGCTTAGATTCCGGGAGCGGGGCCAACGTCCTGACTTTC. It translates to CASSLDSGSGANVLTF.

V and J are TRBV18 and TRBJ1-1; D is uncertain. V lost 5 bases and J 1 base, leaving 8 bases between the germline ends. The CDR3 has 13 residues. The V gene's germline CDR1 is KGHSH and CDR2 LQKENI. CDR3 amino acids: CASSTSGNTEAFF. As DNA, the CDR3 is TGTGCCAGCTCAACATCAGGGAACACTGAAGCTTTCTTT.

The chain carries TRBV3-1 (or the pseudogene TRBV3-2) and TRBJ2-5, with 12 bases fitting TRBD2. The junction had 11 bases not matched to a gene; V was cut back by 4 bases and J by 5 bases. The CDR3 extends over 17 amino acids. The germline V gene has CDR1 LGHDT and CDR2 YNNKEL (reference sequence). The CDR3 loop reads CASSLGLAGSGRETQYF. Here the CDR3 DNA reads TGTGCCAGCAGCCTAGGACTAGCGGGGTCCGGGAGGGAGACCCAGTACTTC.